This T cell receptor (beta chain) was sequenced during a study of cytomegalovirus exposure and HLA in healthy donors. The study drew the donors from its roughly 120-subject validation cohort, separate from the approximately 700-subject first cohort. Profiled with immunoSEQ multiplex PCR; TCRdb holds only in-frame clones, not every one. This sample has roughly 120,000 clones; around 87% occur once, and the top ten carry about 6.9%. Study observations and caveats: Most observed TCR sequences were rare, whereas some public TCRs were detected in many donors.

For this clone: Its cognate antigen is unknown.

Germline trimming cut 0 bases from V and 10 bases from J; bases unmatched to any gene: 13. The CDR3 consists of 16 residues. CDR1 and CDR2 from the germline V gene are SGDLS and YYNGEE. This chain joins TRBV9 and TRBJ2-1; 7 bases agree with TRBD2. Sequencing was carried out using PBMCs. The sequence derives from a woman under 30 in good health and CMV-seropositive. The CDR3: CASSVAGVAGLGEQFF. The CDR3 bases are TGTGCCAGCAGCGTAGCTGGGGTAGCGGGCCTTGGAGAGCAGTTCTTC.